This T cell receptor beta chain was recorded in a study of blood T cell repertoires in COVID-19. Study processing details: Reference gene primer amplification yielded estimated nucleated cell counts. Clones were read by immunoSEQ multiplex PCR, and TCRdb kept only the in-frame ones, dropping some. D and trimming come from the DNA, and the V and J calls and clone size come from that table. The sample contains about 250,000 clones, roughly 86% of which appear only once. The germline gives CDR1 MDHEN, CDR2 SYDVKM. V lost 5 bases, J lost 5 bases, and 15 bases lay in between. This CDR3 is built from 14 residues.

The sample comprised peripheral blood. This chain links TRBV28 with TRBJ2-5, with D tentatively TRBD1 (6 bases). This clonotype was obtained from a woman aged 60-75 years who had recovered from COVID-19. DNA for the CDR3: TGTGCCAGCAGTACCCCTTGGGGGCGGGAGACCCAGTACTTC. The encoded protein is CASSTPWGRETQYF.